The next 17 T cell receptor beta chains were all read from a single sample in a study of T cells after posttransplantation cyclophosphamide. Treatment was busulfan-fludarabine conditioning, a marrow graft, and cyclophosphamide on days +3 and +4. Using immunoSEQ multiplex PCR, the repertoire was profiled, and TCRdb retains in-frame clones only, with some absent. This table has roughly 12,000 clones, roughly 2% appearing once. Sequenced material: PBMCs, taken after allogeneic stem cell transplant with posttransplant cyclophosphamide. These receptor sequences come from a male patient aged 25-45 years who received an allogeneic stem cell transplant from a related donor, was CMV-positive, and had no GVHD. Some T cells may have come from the graft donor.

The table lists this clone with a few counts. The chain joins TRBV7-8 to TRBJ1-3; maybe TRBD1 (5 bases). V was pared by 5 bases and J by 0 bases, with 17 bases between. Germline V gene sequence: CDR1 SGHVS, CDR2 FQNEAQ. CDR3 length equals 17 residues. The CDR3 DNA follows: TGTGCCAGCAGCCCCCCCCTTTGGGGCACCTCTGGAAACACCATATATTTT. This sequence encodes CASSPPLWGTSGNTIYF.

This clone has a handful of counts. The rearrangement uses TRBV5-1 and TRBJ2-2; 9 bases fit TRBD2. Germline lookup yields CDR1 SGHRS and CDR2 YFSETQ. J lost 4 bases, V lost 4 bases, and 8 bases had no gene match. The CDR3 is 16 amino acids. CDR3 nucleotide sequence: TGCGCCAGCAGCCCGGGACTAGCAACGGCCACCGGGGAGCTGTTTTTT. This encodes CASSPGLATATGELFF.

This clone was detected only a few times. The rearrangement links TRBV7-9 to TRBJ2-7; D not certain. Between the trimmed V and J ends, which lost 4 bases and 1 base, there was a span of 8 bases. Germline assignment: CDR1 SEHNR and CDR2 FQNEAQ (reference sequence). The CDR3 length is 13 residues. CDR3 DNA: TGTGCCAGCAGCTCCGGTTTTTCCTACGAGCAGTACTTC. Its protein product is CASSSGFSYEQYF.

The V gene is TRBV2, the J gene TRBJ2-7, with a tentative D call TRBD2 (6 bases). This CDR3 spans 16 amino acids. Deletions cut 5 bases from V and 3 bases from J, with 20 bases between. The germline V gene has CDR1 SNHLY and CDR2 FYNNEI. The CDR3 is CASSQGTRVGGYEQYF. CDR3 sequence (DNA): TGTGCCAGCAGTCAAGGGACCAGGGTGGGAGGCTACGAGCAGTACTTC.

This chain joins TRBV12-5 and TRBJ1-6; TRBD1 might be the D (6 bases). The CDR3 is made up of 14 amino acids. Trimming shortened V by 5 bases and J by 9 bases, and 14 bases separated the two germline ends. The V gene's germline CDR1 is LGHNT and CDR2 FRNRAP. The CDR3 DNA follows: TGTGCTAGTGGTCCACGTACAGGGTTTTCACCCCTCCACTTT. This sequence encodes CASGPRTGFSPLHF.

This clone was seen a few times. The V call is TRBV11-2, the J call TRBJ2-2, with 10 bases lining up with TRBD2. The V and J ends lost 5 bases and 4 bases, in that order; junction bases with no gene match: 7. The germline CDR1 and CDR2 sequences are SGHAT and FQNNGV. CDR3 length: 16 residues. The CDR3 reads CASSRLAGVRTGELFF. CDR3 bases: TGTGCCAGCAGCCGTCTAGCGGGAGTACGCACCGGGGAGCTGTTTTTT.

This chain connects TRBV9 to TRBJ1-5; D uncertain. This CDR3 region has 11 residues. CDR1 is SGDLS and CDR2 is YYNGEE in the germline V gene. V lost 7 bases and J 6 bases, leaving 8 bases between the germline ends. CDR3 in amino acids: CASGGSQPQHF. For the CDR3, the DNA is TGTGCCAGCGGTGGTAGTCAGCCCCAGCATTTT.

The rearrangement links TRBV7-3 to TRBJ1-4, with no clear D. The CDR3 has 13 amino acids. V lost 5 bases and J 3 bases, leaving 7 bases between the germline ends. Germline CDR1 is SGHTA and CDR2 is FQGTGA. The CDR3 bases are TGTGCCAGCAGCCGCCGCGCTAATGAAAAACTGTTTTTT. This translates into CASSRRANEKLFF.

This clone was picked up a small number of times. This chain joins TRBV19 and TRBJ1-1; 9 nucleotides agree with TRBD1. CDR3 size: 17 residues. After removal of 4 bases from V and 4 bases from J, the junction contained 13 bases not matched to a gene. The germline V gene encodes CDR1 LNHDA and CDR2 SQIVND (reference sequence). CDR3 in amino acids: CASSRGDPGQGGTEAFF. Written as DNA, the CDR3 is TGTGCCAGTAGTAGAGGGGATCCGGGACAGGGAGGCACTGAAGCTTTCTTT.

This chain joins TRBV19 and TRBJ2-2, with D perhaps TRBD2 (6 bases). The CDR3 sequence is 12 residues long. CDR1 and CDR2 (germline): LNHDA, SQIVND (reference sequence). The CDR3 DNA reads TGTGCTGGACTATCAAACACCGGGGAGCTGTTTTTT. Translated, it gives CAGLSNTGELFF. The full variable domain, rest sourced from reference TRBV19 and TRBJ2-2, is DGGITQSPKYLFRKEGQNVTLSCEQNLNHDAMYWYRQDPGQGLRLIYYSQIVNDFQKGDIAEGYSVSREKKESFPLTVTSAQKNPTAFYLCAGLSNTGELFFGEGSRLTVL.

The CDR3: CASNRGQGGGYTF. Here the CDR3 DNA reads TGTGCCAGCAACAGAGGACAGGGAGGTGGCTACACCTTC. V usage is TRBV6-5 and J usage is TRBJ1-2; 8 bases agree with TRBD1. Trimming removed 7 bases from V and 7 bases from J; junction bases left unmatched: 8. CDR3 length: 13 amino acids. In germline, CDR1 is MNHEY, CDR2 SVGAGI.

The V call is TRBV10-3, the J call TRBJ1-4, with TRBD1 matching 7 bases. Germline lookup yields CDR1 ENHRY and CDR2 SYGVKD. V shed 3 bases and J 8 bases; nucleotides not matched to a gene: 3. CDR3 length: 13 amino acids. CDR3 coding DNA: TGTGCCATCAGTGACCAGGGGGAAGAAAAACTGTTTTTT. It is translated as CAISDQGEEKLFF.

This clone was seen more than once but under ten times. The V call is TRBV19, the J call TRBJ2-5; D is unresolved. CDR3 length equals 17 residues. Trimming took off 6 bases at V and 5 bases at J, with 25 bases between the two ends. From germline, CDR1 is LNHDA and CDR2 SQIVND (reference sequence). CDR3 region: CASSTNHKVWRWETQYF. The CDR3 DNA is TGTGCCAGTAGCACCAATCATAAGGTCTGGCGGTGGGAGACCCAGTACTTC. The variable domain in full, with the rest retrieved from reference TRBV19 and TRBJ2-5, is DGGITQSPKYLFRKEGQNVTLSCEQNLNHDAMYWYRQDPGQGLRLIYYSQIVNDFQKGDIAEGYSVSREKKESFPLTVTSAQKNPTAFYLCASSTNHKVWRWETQYFGPGTRLLVL.

This clone rates as medium-sized. The genes are TRBV28 and TRBJ2-7; TRBD2 matches at 11 bases. The CDR3 loop spans 17 amino acids. Looked up from germline, CDR1 is MDHEN and CDR2 is SYDVKM. Germline trimming cut 6 bases from V and 0 bases from J; bases unmatched to any gene: 10. Written as DNA, the CDR3 is TGTGCCAGCAGCAACAACCTAGCGGGGGGCAACTCCTACGAGCAGTACTTC. This translates into CASSNNLAGGNSYEQYF. Complete variable domain (other parts from reference TRBV28 and TRBJ2-7): DVKVTQSSRYLVKRTGEKVFLECVQDMDHENMFWYRQDPGLGLRLIYFSYDVKMKEKGDIPEGYSVSREKKERFSLILESASTNQTSMYLCASSNNLAGGNSYEQYFGPGTRLTVT.

The genes are TRBV4-3 and TRBJ2-1; the match to TRBD2 covers 8 bases. Germline assignment: CDR1 LGHNA and CDR2 YSLEER. The CDR3 is 17 residues long. Trimming cost V 1 base and J 9 bases; bases outside gene matches: 14. CDR3 coding DNA: TGCGCCAGCAGCCAAGGCGCCCTCCGAGAGCGGGAGTTTGAGCAGTTCTTC. This gives the protein CASSQGALREREFEQFF.

The CDR3 protein is CASSRDLSYEQYF. The CDR3 region has the DNA TGTGCCAGCAGCCGGGATCTTTCCTACGAGCAGTACTTC. The chain combines TRBV7-2 with TRBJ2-7; the D gene is possibly TRBD2 (5 bases). The CDR3 covers 13 residues. V was trimmed by 5 bases and J by 1 base, leaving 9 bases between them. Germline V gene data show CDR1 as SGHTA and CDR2 as FQGNSA.

This clone occurred a few times. The V call is TRBV28, the J call TRBJ1-4, with D possibly being TRBD1 (6 bases). Between the trimmed V and J ends, which lost 6 bases and 1 base, there was a span of 9 bases. Germline V lookup: CDR1 MDHEN, CDR2 SYDVKM. This CDR3 has 14 amino acids. CDR3 sequence reads: CASSLGQTNEKLFF. DNA of the CDR3: TGTGCCAGCAGCTTGGGACAAACTAATGAAAAACTGTTTTTT.